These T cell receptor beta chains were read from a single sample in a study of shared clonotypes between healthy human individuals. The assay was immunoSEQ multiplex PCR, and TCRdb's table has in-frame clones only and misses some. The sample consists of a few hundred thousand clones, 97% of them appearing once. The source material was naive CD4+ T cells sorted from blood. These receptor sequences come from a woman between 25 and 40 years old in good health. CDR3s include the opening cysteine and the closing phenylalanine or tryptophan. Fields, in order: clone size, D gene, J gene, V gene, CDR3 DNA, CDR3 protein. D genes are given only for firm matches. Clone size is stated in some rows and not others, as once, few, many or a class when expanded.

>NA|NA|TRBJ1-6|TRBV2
TGTGCCAGCAGTACAGAGGGTCAGGAGAATAATTCACCCCTCCACTTT
CASSTEGQENNSPLHF
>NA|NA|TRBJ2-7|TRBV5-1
TGCGCCAGCAGCTTGGCAGAGACCTACGAGCAGTACTTC
CASSLAETYEQYF
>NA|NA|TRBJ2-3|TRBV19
TGTGCCAGTAGTAACCCCACAGATACGCAGTATTTT
CASSNPTDTQYF
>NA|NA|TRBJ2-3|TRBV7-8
TGTGCCAGCAGCTTCACAGATACGCAGTATTTT
CASSFTDTQYF
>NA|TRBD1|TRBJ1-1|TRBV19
TGTGCCAGTTTTCCTAGACAGGGGGGACGTACTGAAGCTTTCTTT
CASFPRQGGRTEAFF
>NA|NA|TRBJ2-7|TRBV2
TGTGCCAGCAGGGGAGATGCCTACGAGCAGTACTTC
CASRGDAYEQYF
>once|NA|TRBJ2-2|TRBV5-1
TGCGCCAGCAGCTTGGCCCCCGACACCGGGGAGCTGTTTTTT
CASSLAPDTGELFF
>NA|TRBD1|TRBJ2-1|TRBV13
TGTGCCAGCAGCCCGCAGGGGGTCCTAACCAATGAGCAGTTCTTC
CASSPQGVLTNEQFF
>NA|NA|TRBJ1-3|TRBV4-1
TGCGCCAGCAGCCACCCTCGGACAGACCTATTCTCTGGAAACACCATATATTTT
CASSHPRTDLFSGNTIYF
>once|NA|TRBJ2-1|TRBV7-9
TGTGCCAGCAGCTCTTCTGCAGCTCTTGAGCAGTTCTTC
CASSSSAALEQFF
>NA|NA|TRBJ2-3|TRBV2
TGTGCCAGCGCCCTGGTAAGCGCTAGCACAGATACGCAGTATTTT
CASALVSASTDTQYF
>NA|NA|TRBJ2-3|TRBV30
TGTGCCTGGAGTGCAGCGGAGACAGATACGCAGTATTTT
CAWSAAETDTQYF
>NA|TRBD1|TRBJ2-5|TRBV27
TGTGCCAGCAGTAAGGAGAGGGGGCTGGAGACCCAGTACTTC
CASSKERGLETQYF
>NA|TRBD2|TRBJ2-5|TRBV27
TGTGCCAGCAGCCTAGCGGGAGTGGACGAGACCCAGTACTTC
CASSLAGVDETQYF
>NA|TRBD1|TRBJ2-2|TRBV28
TGTGCCAGCAGTGCACACAGGGGGCGCGGGACCGGGGAGCTGTTTTTT
CASSAHRGRGTGELFF
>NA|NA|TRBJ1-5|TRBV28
TGTGCCAGCAGGGACAGCAATCAGCCCCAGCATTTT
CASRDSNQPQHF
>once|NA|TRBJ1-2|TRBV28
TGTGCCAGCAGGTCTGGCCCCTATGGCTACACCTTC
CASRSGPYGYTF
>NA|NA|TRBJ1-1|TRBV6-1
TGTGCCAGCAGTGACATGTGGGCGCGGGCCTTTGCGTCTTTCTTT
CASSDMWARAFASFF
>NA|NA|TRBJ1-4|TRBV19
TGTGCCAGTAGTCCCCCGGGTTCCCGAACCCCGGGTAATGAAAAACTGTTTTTT
CASSPPGSRTPGNEKLFF
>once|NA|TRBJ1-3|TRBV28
TGTGCCAGCAGTCACGGGACGGCGGCGGGCACCATATATTTT
CASSHGTAAGTIYF
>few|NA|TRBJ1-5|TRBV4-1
TGCGCCAGCACCGTGGGGGTAGGAGGCAATCAGCCCCAGCATTTT
CASTVGVGGNQPQHF
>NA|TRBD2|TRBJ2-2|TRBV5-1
TGCGCCAGCAGCTTGGTTCTAGCGGGAGGTCGGAGCACCGGGGAGCTGTTTTTT
CASSLVLAGGRSTGELFF
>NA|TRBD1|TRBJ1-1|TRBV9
TGTGCCAGCAGCACCGGGACAGCTAACACTGAAGCTTTCTTT
CASSTGTANTEAFF
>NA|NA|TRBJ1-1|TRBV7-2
TGTGCCAGCAGCACGAGGTTAGGTGTCATGAACACTGAAGCTTTCTTT
CASSTRLGVMNTEAFF
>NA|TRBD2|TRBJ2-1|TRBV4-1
TGCGCCAGCAGCCAAGCGTTAGCGGGAGTATTGGGTGAGCAGTTCTTC
CASSQALAGVLGEQFF
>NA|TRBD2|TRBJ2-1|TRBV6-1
TGTGCCAGCAGTGAAGTGACTAGCGGGCTTAAACTCAATGAGCAGTTCTTC
CASSEVTSGLKLNEQFF
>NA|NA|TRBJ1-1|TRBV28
TGTGCCAGCGGGGGTGGACAATTGAGAACTGAAGCTTTCTTT
CASGGGQLRTEAFF
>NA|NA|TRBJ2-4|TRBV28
TGTGCCAGCGGACCCTACGGACTAGCCAAAAACATTCAGTACTTC
CASGPYGLAKNIQYF
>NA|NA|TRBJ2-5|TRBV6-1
TGTGCCAGCAGTGCAATTAGAGAGACCCAGTACTTC
CASSAIRETQYF
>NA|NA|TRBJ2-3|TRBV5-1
TGCGCCAGCAGCTTGACGGGAATGACAGATACGCAGTATTTT
CASSLTGMTDTQYF
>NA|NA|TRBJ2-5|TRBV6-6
TGTGCCAGCAGATTCAGGGATGGGCGGGAGACCCAGTACTTC
CASRFRDGRETQYF
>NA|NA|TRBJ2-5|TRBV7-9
TGTGCCAGCAGCCCAGGAGGAGGCACCCAGTACTTC
CASSPGGGTQYF
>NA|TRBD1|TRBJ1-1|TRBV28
TGTGCCAGCAGCACGAACAGGGGGTTCGCTGAAGCTTTCTTT
CASSTNRGFAEAFF
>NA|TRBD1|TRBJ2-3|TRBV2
TGTGCCAGCGCCTTGGACAGGATCTTCACAGATACGCAGTATTTT
CASALDRIFTDTQYF
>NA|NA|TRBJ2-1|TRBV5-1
TGCGCCAGCAGCTTGGGGGAGGAGGGATACAATGAGCAGTTCTTC
CASSLGEEGYNEQFF
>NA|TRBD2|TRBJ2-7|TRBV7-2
TGTGCCAGCAGCTCTCCGGGACTAGGTCTCGAGCAGTACTTC
CASSSPGLGLEQYF
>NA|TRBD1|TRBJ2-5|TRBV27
TGTGCCAGCAGTTCGTCCCCAATACAGGGGAAGGCAGAGACCCAGTACTTC
CASSSSPIQGKAETQYF
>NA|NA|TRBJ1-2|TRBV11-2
TGTGCCAGCAGCTTGTCGACAGCTAACTATGGCTACACCTTC
CASSLSTANYGYTF
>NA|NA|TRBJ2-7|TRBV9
TGTGCCAGCAGCCCCCGCCGGTCCCGGGCTTACGAGCAGTACTTC
CASSPRRSRAYEQYF
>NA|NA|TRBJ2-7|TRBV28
TGTGCCAGCACCACCTACTCCTACGAGCAGTACTTC
CASTTYSYEQYF
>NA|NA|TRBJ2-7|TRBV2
TGTGCCAGCAGTGAAGTTGCCGGGGCCGCCCCCAAATCCTACGAGCAGTACTTC
CASSEVAGAAPKSYEQYF
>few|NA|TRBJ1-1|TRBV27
TGTGCCAGCGTCGAAGCTTTCTTT
CASVEAFF
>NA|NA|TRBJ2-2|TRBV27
TGTGCCACCTACTACCAGGGGACTTCGAACACCGGGGAGCTGTTTTTT
CATYYQGTSNTGELFF
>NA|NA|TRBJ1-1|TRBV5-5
TGTGCCAGCAGCTTGGTGGCGGATATAGGAAAGGTGAACACTGAAGCTTTCTTT
CASSLVADIGKVNTEAFF
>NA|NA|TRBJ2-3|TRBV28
TGTGCCAGCAGTAGAGGGTTGGAGCGCACAGATACGCAGTATTTT
CASSRGLERTDTQYF
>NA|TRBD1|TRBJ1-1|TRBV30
TGTGCCTGGGGTCCCGGGACAGGGCTTCGCGGGAAAAGGGTGTCGTTGACGGAAGCTTTCTTT
CAWGPGTGLRGKRVSLTEAFF
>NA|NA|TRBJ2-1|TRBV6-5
TGTGCCAGCAGTGACCGCTTAACCGGGACAGAGCAGTTCTTC
CASSDRLTGTEQFF
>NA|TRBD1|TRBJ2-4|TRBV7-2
TGTGCCAGCAGCTTAGAACCCCGGGACAGGTGGTACTTC
CASSLEPRDRWYF